What follows describes a single TCR beta chain. These data originate in a study of blood T cell repertoires in COVID-19. Study as a whole: PBMCs, B-cell-depleted T cells, or T cells were the source of the cDNA or gDNA that made up the material.

Those who participated ranged in age from roughly 18 to 90 years and resided in about two dozen US areas. Only in-frame clones appear in the TCRdb table, and some are missing; sequencing was by immunoSEQ multiplex PCR. This table holds roughly 210,000 clones, roughly 84% found once. The CDR3 contains 15 residues. The V gene lost 3 bases and the J gene lost 1 base, with 12 bases spanning the gap. Germline CDR1 is MNHEY and CDR2 is SVGEGT. This sequence joins TRBV6-2 or TRBV6-3 and TRBJ1-2, with unresolved D. The sequence was collected from a man aged 25 to 40 in a cohort exposed to, infected with or recovered from COVID-19 (not recorded which). The sequenced material came from PBMCs or T cells enriched from blood (not recorded which). CDR3 loop: CASSYGLADNYGYTF. The CDR3 coding sequence is TGTGCCAGCAGTTATGGCCTAGCGGATAACTATGGCTACACCTTC.